This TCR beta chain was identified in a study of spatial heterogeneity in lung cancer. TCRdb redid the calling of the 5' RACE reads with MiXCR, one entry per CDR3 protein. Here the sample spans 100,000 to 120,000 distinct CDR3 sequences, 11% being singletons. As for time point: blood at routine non-recurrence follow-up after resection. Trimming at V came to 10 bases and at J to 2 bases, leaving 15 bases not matched to a gene. The CDR3 runs to 16 residues. Germline CDR1 SNHLY, CDR2 FYNNEI. The TCR was taken from a female donor with early-stage non-small cell lung cancer. The sample was PBMCs, taken at follow-up. V is TRBV2 and J is TRBJ2-7, with 9 bases identical to TRBD1. The DNA for the CDR3 is TGTGCCATAGGGAAAACCGGGACAGGGAGACCCTACGAGCAGTACGTC. As protein: CAIGKTGTGRPYEQYV.